Shown below are 15 T cell receptor beta chains from a single sample sequenced in a study of T cells in Graves' hyperthyroidism and ophthalmopathy. Researchers amplified the TCR beta CDR3 regions from RNA transcripts. Initially, a first-round RT-PCR of the TCR CDR3 employed the HTBI primer set. One entry per CDR3 protein results from TCRdb running MiXCR on the multiplex PCR reads. The profile shows approximately 480,000 distinct CDR3 sequences, 20% of them singletons. Sequenced material: blood. The origin of the receptors is a man younger than 35 with Graves' hyperthyroidism.

This clonotype was seen a few times. This chain uses TRBV2 with TRBJ1-3, with a tentative D call TRBD1 (5 bases). CDR1 SNHLY and CDR2 FYNNEI come from the germline V gene. The CDR3 is 15 amino acids. The V end lost 7 bases, the J end lost 0 bases, and 13 bases lay between the germline ends. DNA of the CDR3: TGTGCCAGCAAAAGGGGTTCTGGCTCTGGAAACACCATATATTTT. This codes for CASKRGSGSGNTIYF.

The rearrangement joins TRBV7-2 to TRBJ2-5, with TRBD2 matching 8 bases. The V gene end was trimmed by 8 bases and the J gene end by 5 bases; junction bases not matched to a gene: 13. This CDR3 has 15 amino acids. The germline gives CDR1 SGHTA, CDR2 FQGNSA. CDR3 residues: CASSFPSGRGETQYF. The CDR3, as DNA: TGTGCCAGCTCCTTCCCCAGCGGGAGAGGCGAGACCCAGTACTTC. Looking up the rest from reference TRBV7-2 and TRBJ2-5 gives the full variable domain: GAGVSQSPSNKVTEKGKDVELRCDPISGHTALYWYRQSLGQGLEFLIYFQGNSAPDKSGLPSDRFSAERTGGSVSTLTIQRTQQEDSAVYLCASSFPSGRGETQYFGPGTRLLVL.

Many counts were recorded for this clonotype. The chain carries TRBV28 and TRBJ1-5; D unclear. V lost 3 bases and J 4 bases, leaving 10 bases between the germline ends. The CDR3 sequence is 14 residues long. Germline CDR1 and CDR2: MDHEN and SYDVKM. CDR3 sequence: CASSLYSQNQPQHF. The DNA for the CDR3 is TGTGCCAGCAGTTTGTACAGCCAAAATCAGCCCCAGCATTTT.

This clonotype was counted between two and nine times. This chain links TRBV20-1 with TRBJ1-2; D call uncertain. The germline V gene encodes CDR1 DFQATT and CDR2 SNEGSKA (reference sequence). V lost 6 bases, J lost 4 bases, and 12 bases lay in between. This CDR3 comprises 12 residues. CDR3 amino acids: CSAPGGFYGYTF. The CDR3 DNA sequence: TGCAGTGCCCCCGGAGGGTTCTATGGCTACACCTTC.

A word on this clonotype: Given a much more abundant clone one base away, this may be a read error. The chain has TRBV11-2 and TRBJ1-2, with D possibly TRBD1 on 6 matching bases. V lost 10 bases, J lost 0 bases, and 18 bases lay in between. Germline V gene sequence: CDR1 SGHAT, CDR2 FQNNGV. The CDR3 consists of 15 residues. CDR3 in DNA: TGTGCCACCGGGTCAGTGGGGACATCTAACTATGGCTACACCTTC. This gives the protein CATGSVGTSNYGYTF.

This clonotype was counted only a few times. DNA of the CDR3: TGTGCCACCCCCTCGGACATCCTTTACGAGCAGTACTTC. The encoded protein is CATPSDILYEQYF. The V call is TRBV6-1, the J call TRBJ2-7; a weak D match, TRBD1 (5 bases). This CDR3 contains 13 residues. CDR1 is MNHNS, CDR2 SASEGT, per germline. V was shortened by 10 bases and J by 4 bases, with 17 bases between the two germline ends.

This clonotype showed up just a few times. The genes are TRBV7-2 and TRBJ2-7, with D possibly TRBD1 on 6 matching bases. This CDR3 has 14 amino acids. Germline loops: CDR1 SGHTA, CDR2 FQGNSA. Trimming cost V 6 bases and J 7 bases, with 19 bases left between them. The CDR3 region has the DNA TGTGCCAGCAGGGCTACAGGGCCGATAGGAGAGCAGTACTTC. Its translation is CASRATGPIGEQYF.

This clonotype was counted ten times or more. The chain employs TRBV30 and TRBJ1-1; tentative D call: TRBD1 (6 bases). The CDR3 has 13 amino acids. Germline-derived CDR1 and CDR2 are GTSNPN and SVGIG (reference sequence). V was pared by 8 bases and J by 5 bases, with 18 bases between. CDR3 region: CAGWGAGGTEAFF. DNA of the CDR3: TGTGCCGGTTGGGGGGCGGGGGGGACTGAAGCTTTCTTT.

Ten or more counts support this clonotype. The chain is built from TRBV13 and TRBJ2-7; D is uncertain. The CDR3 has 12 amino acids. The germline gives CDR1 PRHDT, CDR2 FYEKMQ (reference sequence). V lost 5 bases to trimming and J lost 3 bases, with 8 bases between them. CDR3 protein: CASSPYRYEQYF. As DNA, the CDR3 is TGTGCCAGCAGCCCTTATCGCTACGAGCAGTACTTC.

With regard to this clonotype: A much larger clone differs from this one at a single base, so this may be a read error. The genes are TRBV6-1 and TRBJ1-6, with D maybe TRBD1 (5 bases). CDR3 length: 13 residues. In germline, CDR1 is MNHNS, CDR2 SASEGT. CDR3 residues: CASSGQPNPPLHF. DNA for the CDR3: TGTGCCAGCAGTGGACAGCCTAATCCACCCCTCCACTTT.

This clonotype turned up a few times. The chain carries TRBV19 and TRBJ2-7, with 7 bases that match TRBD2. The CDR3 covers 14 residues. Germline V gives CDR1 LNHDA, CDR2 SQIVND (reference sequence). Trimming removed 1 base from V and 4 bases from J; junction bases left unmatched: 4. CDR3 sequence (DNA): TGTGCCAGTAGTATAGGCACGGGGGGATACGAGCAGTACTTC. It codes for CASSIGTGGYEQYF.

The V call is TRBV12-3 or TRBV12-4, the J call TRBJ1-1, with D possibly matching TRBD1 (5 bases). V shed 7 bases and J shed 1 base, with 19 bases lying between them. The CDR3 has 16 residues. This CDR3 reads CASTAGGTNRNTEAFF. CDR3 nucleotide sequence: TGTGCCAGCACGGCCGGGGGAACGAATCGGAACACTGAAGCTTTCTTT.

This clonotype was found many times. The J gene is TRBJ1-1, the V gene TRBV5-1; 7 bases are shared with TRBD1. The CDR3 spans 16 residues. Germline V gene data show CDR1 as SGHRS and CDR2 as YFSETQ. V lost 0 bases to trimming and J lost 0 bases; unmatched junction nucleotides: 5. This CDR3 reads CASSLVRDSLNTEAFF. In DNA form, the CDR3 reads TGCGCCAGCAGCTTGGTCCGGGACAGCTTGAACACTGAAGCTTTCTTT.

This clonotype was detected many times. The rearrangement uses TRBV13 and TRBJ2-7; D remains ambiguous. Trimming stripped 5 bases from V and 0 bases from J, with 11 bases between. CDR3 size: 14 residues. Per the germline V gene, CDR1 is PRHDT and CDR2 is FYEKMQ (reference sequence). The CDR3 nucleotides are TGTGCCAGCAGCCCATCCGGAAGCTCCTACGAGCAGTACTTC. Translated, it gives CASSPSGSSYEQYF.

This clonotype appeared many times. V usage is TRBV27 and J usage is TRBJ2-7, with 9 bases aligning to TRBD1. This CDR3 comprises 15 residues. Germline CDR1 is MNHEY and CDR2 is SMNVEV (reference sequence). The trim removed 4 bases at V and 6 bases at J, leaving 10 bases unmatched. As DNA, the CDR3 is TGTGCCAGCAGTTCGGACAGGGGCAGGAAGGGCGAGCAGTACTTC. This encodes CASSSDRGRKGEQYF.